This is a list of T cell receptor beta chains from one sample in a study of T cell changes during pregnancy in multiple sclerosis. The protocol was immunoSEQ multiplex PCR, while the TCRdb copy is restricted to in-frame clones and leaves out a portion. The sample comprises roughly 48,000 clones, 95% of which are singletons, and around 6.4% rests with the top ten. The material sequenced was CD8+ T cells from peripheral blood mononuclear cells, taken in the first trimester of pregnancy. These receptors all stem from a female donor with multiple sclerosis, enrolled in a pregnancy study. CDR3s include the opening cysteine and the closing phenylalanine or tryptophan. D genes are given only for firm matches. Clone size is stated in some rows and not others, as once, few, many or a class when expanded.

TRBJ2-1,TRBV9,NA,TRBD1,TGTGCCAGCAGCCCTGCCCCTCGGACAGGGGGCTACAATGAGCAGTTCTTC,CASSPAPRTGGYNEQFF
TRBJ2-3,TRBV6-4,NA,NA,TGTGCCAGCAGTGACGATAGCGGAACGAGCACAGATACGCAGTATTTT,CASSDDSGTSTDTQYF
TRBJ2-1,TRBV27,NA,TRBD2,TGTGCCAGCAGTTTCGGGACTAGTCCCTACAATGAGCAGTTCTTC,CASSFGTSPYNEQFF
TRBJ1-5,TRBV15,NA,NA,TGTGCCCCGGGGAGGTCAGTGCGCAATCAGCCCCAGCATTTT,CAPGRSVRNQPQHF
TRBJ2-1,TRBV11-2,NA,NA,TGTGCCAGCAGCTTAGCCGGGAACTCCTACAATGAGCAGTTCTTC,CASSLAGNSYNEQFF
TRBJ2-7,TRBV4-3,NA,TRBD2,TGCGCCAGCAGCCAAGATAATCCTAGCGGGGTTGCCTACGAGCAGTACTTC,CASSQDNPSGVAYEQYF
TRBJ1-3,TRBV7-2,NA,TRBD1,TGTGCCAGCAGCAATACAGGGACAGGTGCTCTCGGAAACACCATATATTTT,CASSNTGTGALGNTIYF
TRBJ2-7,TRBV7-3,NA,TRBD2,TGTGCCAGCAGCCAATCAGGACTAGCGGGAATCGAGCAGTACTTC,CASSQSGLAGIEQYF
TRBJ1-1,TRBV6-1,few,TRBD1,TGTGCCAGCAGTGAATTCAGGGGGACTGAAGCTTTCTTT,CASSEFRGTEAFF
TRBJ2-7,TRBV5-4,NA,TRBD2,TGTGCCAGCAGCGGCGGGACTAGCGGGAGTCCGCCAACCTACGAGCAGTACTTC,CASSGGTSGSPPTYEQYF
TRBJ2-1,TRBV9,NA,TRBD2,TGTGCCAGCTCACCGTGGGGGGGTAGCTCCTACAATGAGCAGTTCTTC,CASSPWGGSSYNEQFF
TRBJ1-1,TRBV4-1,NA,NA,TGCGCCAGCAGTGACCGGGGGGACGAAGCTTTCTTT,CASSDRGDEAFF
TRBJ1-1,TRBV5-8,NA,NA,TGTGCCAGCAGCTTCGCGCTCGGGACTGAAGCTTTCTTT,CASSFALGTEAFF
TRBJ1-1,TRBV19,NA,NA,TGTGCCAGTAACTATCCGCCCGGGTACACTGAAGCTTTCTTT,CASNYPPGYTEAFF
TRBJ2-1,TRBV4-1,once,NA,TGCGCCGCTGCCCGGGGGAGCAATGAGCAGTTCTTC,CAAARGSNEQFF
TRBJ2-7,TRBV7-6,NA,TRBD2,TGTGCCAGCACCGATGGACTAGCGGGAGACGAGCAGTACTTC,CASTDGLAGDEQYF
TRBJ2-1,TRBV27,NA,TRBD1,TGTGCCAGCAGTTCCCGGGACAGGACCGACCTCGAGCAGTTCTTC,CASSSRDRTDLEQFF
TRBJ1-1,TRBV2,NA,TRBD1,TGTGCCAGCAGGGTGACAGGGTATACCACTGAAGCTTTCTTT,CASRVTGYTTEAFF
TRBJ1-4,TRBV13,NA,NA,TGTGCCAGCAGCTTAGGGGGAGGCGGTGAAAAACTGTTTTTT,CASSLGGGGEKLFF
TRBJ1-1,TRBV9,NA,TRBD1,TGTGCCAGCAGCGTCGCAGGGGGCATCATGAACACTGAAGCTTTCTTT,CASSVAGGIMNTEAFF
TRBJ1-2,TRBV5-1,NA,TRBD1,TGCGCCAGCACCGGGACAGACGCTAACTATGGCTACACCTTC,CASTGTDANYGYTF
TRBJ1-2,TRBV28,NA,NA,TGTGCCAGCAGTTTAACGGGATCGGGTAACTATGGCTACACCTTC,CASSLTGSGNYGYTF
TRBJ2-2,TRBV30,NA,NA,TGTGCCTGGGCGACAGGGGCGGGGGATGGTGGGGAGCTGTTTTTT,CAWATGAGDGGELFF
TRBJ2-7,TRBV6-5,NA,TRBD1,TGTGCCAGCAGTTCCCAACCAGACAGGGCCTACGAGCAGTACTTC,CASSSQPDRAYEQYF
TRBJ2-7,TRBV4-1,NA,TRBD1,TGCGCCAGCAGCCAGCAGACAGGGCGGAACGAGCAGTACTTC,CASSQQTGRNEQYF
TRBJ2-1,TRBV7-9,NA,NA,TGTGCCAGCAGCTTAGTACAAGGGGGCTCCTACAATGAGCAGTTCTTC,CASSLVQGGSYNEQFF
TRBJ2-1,TRBV7-9,NA,TRBD2,TGTGCCAGCAGCCTTCTAGCGGGAGGGAAGGGCAATGAGCAGTTCTTC,CASSLLAGGKGNEQFF
TRBJ2-2,TRBV6-5,NA,NA,TGTGCCAGCACCCACGGCGGGTCCGGGGAGCTGTTTTTT,CASTHGGSGELFF
TRBJ1-2,TRBV5-6,NA,NA,TGTGCCAGCAGTCCTCCAGGGGTCCCATCTCCTAACTATGGCTACACCTTC,CASSPPGVPSPNYGYTF
TRBJ2-3,TRBV7-9,NA,TRBD1,TGTGCCAGCAGCTTGGGACAGGGTACGTCAGATACGCAGTATTTT,CASSLGQGTSDTQYF
TRBJ2-3,TRBV6-4,medium-sized,TRBD2,TGTGCCAGCAGTGTTGCGGGAGGGTCAGATACGCAGTATTTT,CASSVAGGSDTQYF
TRBJ2-3,TRBV5-6,NA,NA,TGTGCCAGCAGCTTTCGATCGACTAGCACAGATACGCAGTATTTT,CASSFRSTSTDTQYF
TRBJ2-2,TRBV5-6,few,NA,TGTGCCAGCAGCTTGGTCGCCGGGGAGCTGTTTTTT,CASSLVAGELFF
TRBJ2-7,TRBV4-1,NA,TRBD2,TGCGCCAGCAGCCAACCCCCCCTAGCGGGAGAAGTCGAGCAGTACTTC,CASSQPPLAGEVEQYF
TRBJ1-1,TRBV19,NA,NA,TGTGCCAGCCGCCAGACAGACATGAACACTGAAGCTTTCTTT,CASRQTDMNTEAFF
TRBJ2-7,TRBV27,NA,NA,TGTGCCAGCAGTCTGGGCGAGGGATTCGAGCAGTACTTC,CASSLGEGFEQYF
TRBJ2-7,TRBV7-9,NA,TRBD1,TGTGCCAGCAGCTCGACAGGGGGGGAGGACGAGCAGTACTTC,CASSSTGGEDEQYF
TRBJ1-1,TRBV6-6,NA,NA,TGTGCCAGCAGCTGGCCGCCCGTGAACACTGAAGCTTTCTTT,CASSWPPVNTEAFF
TRBJ2-3,TRBV2,NA,NA,TGTGCCAGCAGTGACCCAGGCACAGATACGCAGTATTTT,CASSDPGTDTQYF
TRBJ1-1,TRBV30,NA,NA,TGTGCCTGGAGTGATCCCAGGTCGTTAGCTTTCTTT,CAWSDPRSLAFF
TRBJ1-5,TRBV19,NA,NA,TGTGCCAGTACCCCGCCGGGGGACAATCAGCCCCAGCATTTT,CASTPPGDNQPQHF
TRBJ2-1,TRBV11-2,once,TRBD2,TGTGCCAGCAGCTCGAAGACTAGCGGGGTCTACAATGAGCAGTTCTTC,CASSSKTSGVYNEQFF
TRBJ2-3,TRBV2,NA,NA,TGTGCCAGCAGTGAAACGGGAACGGGGGTCTCTCATGGGGGGTGGACAGATACGCAGTATTTT,CASSETGTGVSHGGWTDTQYF
TRBJ2-7,TRBV19,NA,NA,TGTGCCAGTAGGGAGAGAAGCTCCTACGAGCAGTACTTC,CASRERSSYEQYF
TRBJ2-5,TRBV5-1,NA,NA,TGCGCCAGCAGCTTGGGTACTCATCTCCAAGAGACCCAGTACTTC,CASSLGTHLQETQYF
TRBJ2-1,TRBV6-5,NA,NA,TGTGCCAGCAGTTTGGGAGAGGAGGGAAATGAGCAGTTCTTC,CASSLGEEGNEQFF
TRBJ2-1,TRBV11-2,NA,TRBD2,TGTGCCAGCACCACTAGCGGTTATTACAATGAGCAGTTCTTC,CASTTSGYYNEQFF
TRBJ1-5,TRBV4-2,NA,NA,TGTGCCAGCAGCCAAGGGGTTGGACAGTATAGCAATCAGCCCCAGCATTTT,CASSQGVGQYSNQPQHF
TRBJ1-4,TRBV2,NA,NA,TGTGCCAGTCATTCTGACTCAACTAATGAAAAACTGTTTTTT,CASHSDSTNEKLFF
TRBJ2-3,TRBV11-2,NA,NA,TGTGCCAGCAGCTTTCGGGGGAGTAGCACAGATACGCAGTATTTT,CASSFRGSSTDTQYF
TRBJ2-7,TRBV7-9,NA,NA,TGTGCCAGCAGCCACACGGGGAGGATGGCCGAGCAGTACTTC,CASSHTGRMAEQYF
TRBJ2-3,TRBV12-5,NA,TRBD2,TGTGCTAGTGGTTTCTTTACGGGACTAGCCGACGGCACAGATACGCAGTATTTT,CASGFFTGLADGTDTQYF